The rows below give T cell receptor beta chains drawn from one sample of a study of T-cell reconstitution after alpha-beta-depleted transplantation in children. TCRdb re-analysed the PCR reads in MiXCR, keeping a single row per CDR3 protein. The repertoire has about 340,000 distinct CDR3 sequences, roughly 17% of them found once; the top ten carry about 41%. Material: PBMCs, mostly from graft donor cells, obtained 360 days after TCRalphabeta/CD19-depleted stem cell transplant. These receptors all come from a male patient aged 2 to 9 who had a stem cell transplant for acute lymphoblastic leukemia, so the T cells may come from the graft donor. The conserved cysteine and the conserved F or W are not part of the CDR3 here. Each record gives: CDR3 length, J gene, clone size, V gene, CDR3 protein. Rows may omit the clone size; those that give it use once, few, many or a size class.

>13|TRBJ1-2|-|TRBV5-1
ASSLVFNGPNGYT
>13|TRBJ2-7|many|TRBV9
ASSTPKLSSYEQY
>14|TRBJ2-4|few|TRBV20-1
SARTSGRAAKNIQY
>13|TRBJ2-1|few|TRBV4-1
ASSQLGLSYNEQF
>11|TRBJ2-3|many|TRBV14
ASSDRSTDTQY
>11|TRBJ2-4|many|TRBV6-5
ASSYEAGAIQY
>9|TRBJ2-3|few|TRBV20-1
GPGAGDTQY
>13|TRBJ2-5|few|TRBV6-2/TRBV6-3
ASSRGTLVQETQY
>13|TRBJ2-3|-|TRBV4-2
ASSQERLAGDTQY
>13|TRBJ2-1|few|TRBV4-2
ASSPRGLPLNEQF
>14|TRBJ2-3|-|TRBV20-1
SALGILAGPTDTQY
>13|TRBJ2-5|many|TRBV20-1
SAALTSVGQETQY
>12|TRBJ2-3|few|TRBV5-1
ASRTSGLPDTQY